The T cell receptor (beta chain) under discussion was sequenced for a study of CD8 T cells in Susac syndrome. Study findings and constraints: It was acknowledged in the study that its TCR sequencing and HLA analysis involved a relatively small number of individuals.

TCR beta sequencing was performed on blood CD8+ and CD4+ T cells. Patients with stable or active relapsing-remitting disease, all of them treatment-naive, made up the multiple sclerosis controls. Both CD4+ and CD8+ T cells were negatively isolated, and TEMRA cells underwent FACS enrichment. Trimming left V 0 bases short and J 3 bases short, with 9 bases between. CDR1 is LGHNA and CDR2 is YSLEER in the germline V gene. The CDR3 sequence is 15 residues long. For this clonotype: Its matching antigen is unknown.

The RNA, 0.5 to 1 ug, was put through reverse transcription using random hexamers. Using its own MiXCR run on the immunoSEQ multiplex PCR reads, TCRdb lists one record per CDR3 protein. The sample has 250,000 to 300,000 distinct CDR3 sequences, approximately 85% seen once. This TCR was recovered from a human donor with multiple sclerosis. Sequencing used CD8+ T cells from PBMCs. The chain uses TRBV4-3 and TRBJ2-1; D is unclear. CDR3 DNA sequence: TGCGCCAGCAGCCAAGAGCAATCAGGCTACAATGAGCAGTTCTTC. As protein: CASSQEQSGYNEQFF.